A selection of T cell receptor beta chains follows, all from one sample in a study of radiotherapy plus CTLA-4 blockade in lung cancer. TCRdb's table, derived via immunoSEQ multiplex PCR, lists solely in-frame clones and lacks some. The repertoire consists of approximately 60,000 clones, with approximately 84% occurring once and the leading ten covering around 6.6%. Material: peripheral blood, obtained from a patient treated with radiotherapy plus ipilimumab. These receptors were obtained from a human donor with non-small cell lung cancer whose response to radiotherapy plus ipilimumab could not be evaluated. CDR3s include the opening cysteine and the closing phenylalanine or tryptophan. The D gene is left open where the match is weak. Size is omitted from some rows. Given values are once, few, many or a class for expanded clones.

J | V | D | size | CDR3 | DNA
TRBJ2-2 | TRBV11-2 | TRBD1 | . | CASSLGRGLSNTGELFF | TGTGCCAGCAGCTTGGGCAGGGGGCTCTCGAACACCGGGGAGCTGTTTTTT
TRBJ1-1 | TRBV27 | TRBD1 | . | CASNRQGPNTEAFF | TGTGCCAGCAACCGACAGGGGCCGAACACTGAAGCTTTCTTT
TRBJ1-1 | TRBV11-2 | TRBD1 | . | CASSFSGTVATEAFF | TGTGCCAGCAGCTTCTCAGGGACAGTGGCCACTGAAGCTTTCTTT
TRBJ1-1 | TRBV7-6 | TRBD1 | . | CASSPRQGGTEAFF | TGTGCCAGCAGCCCTCGACAGGGGGGCACTGAAGCTTTCTTT
TRBJ1-3 | TRBV28 | . | few | CASSPDSFSGNTIYF | TGTGCCAGCAGTCCCGACAGTTTCTCTGGAAACACCATATATTTT
TRBJ2-2 | TRBV15 | TRBD1 | . | CATSIRDRDAGVLFF | TGTGCCACCAGCATCCGGGACAGGGATGCGGGTGTGCTGTTTTTT
TRBJ1-5 | TRBV19 | TRBD1 | . | CASSIPTGVSNQPQHF | TGTGCCAGTAGTATACCAACAGGGGTTAGCAATCAGCCCCAGCATTTT
TRBJ2-7 | TRBV30 | . | medium-sized | CACLQGTSYEQYF | TGTGCCTGTCTACAGGGTACCTCCTACGAGCAGTACTTC
TRBJ2-1 | TRBV7-2 | . | . | CASSLVRSVNEQFF | TGTGCCAGCAGCTTAGTACGTAGCGTCAATGAGCAGTTCTTC
TRBJ1-1 | TRBV5-1 | . | . | CASSSLTGTLTEAFF | TGCGCCAGCAGCTCGCTAACAGGGACCCTCACTGAAGCTTTCTTT
TRBJ1-2 | TRBV5-1 | TRBD1 | . | CASSFGTAANYGYTF | TGCGCCAGCAGCTTTGGGACAGCCGCTAACTATGGCTACACCTTC
TRBJ1-1 | TRBV12-5 | TRBD1 | . | CASGLGQTGQVEAFF | TGTGCTAGTGGTTTGGGACAGACAGGGCAGGTTGAAGCTTTCTTT
TRBJ1-6 | TRBV11-2 | . | once | CASTLQVLNSPLHF | TGTGCCAGCACCTTACAGGTCCTTAATTCACCCCTCCACTTT
TRBJ2-5 | TRBV7-2 | TRBD2 | . | CASSLGIGGLAGVETQYF | TGTGCCAGCAGCTTAGGGATTGGGGGACTAGCGGGAGTGGAGACCCAGTACTTC
TRBJ1-1 | TRBV5-5 | TRBD1 | . | CASSIQGDTEAFF | TGTGCCAGCAGCATCCAGGGGGACACTGAAGCTTTCTTT
TRBJ2-3 | TRBV11-2 | TRBD2 | . | CASSKLGGSTDTQYF | TGTGCCAGCAGCAAGCTCGGGGGGTCCACAGATACGCAGTATTTT
TRBJ2-7 | TRBV7-2 | . | once | CASSTDRYYEQYF | TGTGCCAGCAGCACAGACAGATACTACGAGCAGTACTTC
TRBJ1-3 | TRBV13 | . | . | CASREQGISGNTIYF | TGTGCCAGCAGGGAACAGGGTATCTCTGGAAACACCATATATTTT
TRBJ1-2 | TRBV5-1 | TRBD1 | . | CASSLDSGTGLYGYTF | TGCGCCAGCAGCTTGGATTCCGGGACAGGCCTCTATGGCTACACCTTC
TRBJ2-3 | TRBV6-5 | . | . | CASSYGGQDTQYF | TGTGCCAGCAGTTACGGGGGACAAGATACGCAGTATTTT
TRBJ2-5 | TRBV11-3 | . | . | CASSQGSGTQYF | TGTGCCAGCAGCCAGGGTTCTGGGACCCAGTACTTC
TRBJ2-7 | TRBV6-1 | . | . | CASSEPGFSAQYF | TGTGCCAGCAGTGAGCCAGGGTTCAGCGCCCAGTACTTC
TRBJ1-3 | TRBV5-4 | . | few | CASSLQGSGNTIYF | TGTGCCAGCAGCTTACAGGGATCCGGAAACACCATATATTTT